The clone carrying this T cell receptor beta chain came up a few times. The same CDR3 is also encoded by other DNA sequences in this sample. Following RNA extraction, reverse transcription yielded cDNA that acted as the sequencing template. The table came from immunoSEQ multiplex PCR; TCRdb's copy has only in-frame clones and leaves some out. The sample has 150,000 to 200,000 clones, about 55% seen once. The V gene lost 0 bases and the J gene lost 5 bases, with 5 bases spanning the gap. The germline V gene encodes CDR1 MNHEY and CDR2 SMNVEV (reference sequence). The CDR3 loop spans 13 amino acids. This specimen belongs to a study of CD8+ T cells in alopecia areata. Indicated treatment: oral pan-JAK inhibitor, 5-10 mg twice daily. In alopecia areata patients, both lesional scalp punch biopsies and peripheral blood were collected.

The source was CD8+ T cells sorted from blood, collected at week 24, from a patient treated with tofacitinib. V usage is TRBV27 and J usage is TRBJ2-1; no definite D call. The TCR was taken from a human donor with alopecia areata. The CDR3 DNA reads TGTGCCAGCAGTTTATCCCGGAACAATGAGCAGTTCTTC. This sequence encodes CASSLSRNNEQFF.